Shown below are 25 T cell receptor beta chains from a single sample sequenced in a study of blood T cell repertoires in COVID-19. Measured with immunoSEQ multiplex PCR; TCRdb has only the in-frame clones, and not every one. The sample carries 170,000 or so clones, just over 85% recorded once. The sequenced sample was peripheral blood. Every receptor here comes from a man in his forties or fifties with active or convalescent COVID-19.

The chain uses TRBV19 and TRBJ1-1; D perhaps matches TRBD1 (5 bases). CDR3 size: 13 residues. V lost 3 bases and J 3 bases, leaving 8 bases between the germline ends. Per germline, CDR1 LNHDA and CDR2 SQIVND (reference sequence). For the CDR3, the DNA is TGTGCCAGTAGTATTGACAGAGACACTGAAGCTTTCTTT. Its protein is CASSIDRDTEAFF.

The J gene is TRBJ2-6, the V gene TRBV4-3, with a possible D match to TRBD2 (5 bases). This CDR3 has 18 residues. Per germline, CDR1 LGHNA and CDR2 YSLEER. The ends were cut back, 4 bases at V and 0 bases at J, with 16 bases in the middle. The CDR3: CASSRGWWEISGANVLTF. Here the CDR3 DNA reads TGCGCCAGCAGCCGGGGTTGGTGGGAGATCTCTGGGGCCAACGTCCTGACTTTC.

This CDR3 reads CASSLAGGRSGELFF. CDR3 nucleotide sequence: TGTGCCAGCAGCTTAGCCGGGGGGCGCTCCGGGGAGCTGTTTTTT. V usage is TRBV7-8 and J usage is TRBJ2-2; perhaps TRBD2 as D (7 bases). V dropped 0 bases and J dropped 6 bases, with 11 bases sitting between them. The CDR3 loop spans 15 amino acids. From germline, CDR1 is SGHVS and CDR2 FQNEAQ.

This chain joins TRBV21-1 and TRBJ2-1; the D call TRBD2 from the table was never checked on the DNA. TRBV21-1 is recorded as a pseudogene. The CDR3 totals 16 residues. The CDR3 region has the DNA TGTGCCAGCAGCAAAGAGGCGGTGGCGGGAGGACCCCCGGGGTTCTTC. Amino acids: CASSKEAVAGGPPGFF.

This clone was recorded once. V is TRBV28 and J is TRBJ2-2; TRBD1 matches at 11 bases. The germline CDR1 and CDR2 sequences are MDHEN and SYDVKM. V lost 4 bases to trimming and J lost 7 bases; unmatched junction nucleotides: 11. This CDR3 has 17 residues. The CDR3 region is CASSSSGTGGSVGELFF. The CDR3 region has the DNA TGTGCCAGCAGTTCCTCCGGGACAGGGGGATCTGTCGGGGAGCTGTTTTTT.

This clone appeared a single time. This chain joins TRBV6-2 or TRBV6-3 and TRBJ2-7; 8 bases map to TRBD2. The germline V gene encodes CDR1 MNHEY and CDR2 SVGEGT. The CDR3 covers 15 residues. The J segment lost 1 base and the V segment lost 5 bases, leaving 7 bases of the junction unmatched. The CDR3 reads CASSSWAGGSYEQYF. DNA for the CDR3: TGTGCCAGCAGTAGTTGGGCGGGAGGTTCCTACGAGCAGTACTTC.

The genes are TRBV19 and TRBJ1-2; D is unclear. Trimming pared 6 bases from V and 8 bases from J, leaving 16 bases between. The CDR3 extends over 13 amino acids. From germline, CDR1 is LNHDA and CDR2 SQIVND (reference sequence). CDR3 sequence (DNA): TGTGCCAGTAGCATACGTTCGGCCGGGGGCTACACCTTC. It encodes CASSIRSAGGYTF.

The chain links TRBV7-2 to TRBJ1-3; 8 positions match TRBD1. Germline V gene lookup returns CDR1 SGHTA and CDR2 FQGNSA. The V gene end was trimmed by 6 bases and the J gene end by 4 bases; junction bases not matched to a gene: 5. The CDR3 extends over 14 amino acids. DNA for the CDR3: TGTGCCAGCAGATGGACAGGGTCGGGAAACACCATATATTTT. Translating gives CASRWTGSGNTIYF.

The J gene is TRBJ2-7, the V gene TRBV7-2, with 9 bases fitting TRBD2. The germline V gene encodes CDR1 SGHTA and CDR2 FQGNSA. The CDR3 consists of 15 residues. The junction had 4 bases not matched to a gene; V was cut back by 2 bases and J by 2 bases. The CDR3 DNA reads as TGTGCCAGCAGCTTACAGGCTAGCGGGGCCTACGAGCAGTACTTC. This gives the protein CASSLQASGAYEQYF.

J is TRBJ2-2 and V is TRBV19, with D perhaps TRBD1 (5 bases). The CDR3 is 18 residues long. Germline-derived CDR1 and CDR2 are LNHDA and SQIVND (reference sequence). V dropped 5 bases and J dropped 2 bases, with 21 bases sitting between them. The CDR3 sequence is CASSPRLGVLVNTGELFF. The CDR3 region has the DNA TGTGCCAGTAGTCCCCGTCTAGGGGTCCTAGTAAACACCGGGGAGCTGTTTTTT.

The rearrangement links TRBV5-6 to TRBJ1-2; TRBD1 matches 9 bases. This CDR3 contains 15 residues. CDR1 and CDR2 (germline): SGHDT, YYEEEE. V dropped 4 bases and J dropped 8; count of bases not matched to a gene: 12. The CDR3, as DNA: TGTGCCAGCAGCGAACGGACAGGGGTCCAGGGAGGCTACACCTTC. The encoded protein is CASSERTGVQGGYTF.

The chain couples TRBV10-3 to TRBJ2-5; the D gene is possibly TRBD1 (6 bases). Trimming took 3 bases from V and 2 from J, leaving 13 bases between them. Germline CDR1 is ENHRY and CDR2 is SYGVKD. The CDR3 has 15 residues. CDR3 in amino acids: CAISDARQEQETQYF. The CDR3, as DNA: TGTGCCATCAGTGATGCCCGACAGGAGCAAGAGACCCAGTACTTC.

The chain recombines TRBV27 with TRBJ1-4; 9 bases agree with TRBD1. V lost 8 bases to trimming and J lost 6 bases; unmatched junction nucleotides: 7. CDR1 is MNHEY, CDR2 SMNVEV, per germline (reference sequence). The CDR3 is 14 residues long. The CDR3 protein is CASGPGQGHEKLFF. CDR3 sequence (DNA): TGTGCCAGCGGGCCGGGACAGGGCCATGAAAAACTGTTTTTT.

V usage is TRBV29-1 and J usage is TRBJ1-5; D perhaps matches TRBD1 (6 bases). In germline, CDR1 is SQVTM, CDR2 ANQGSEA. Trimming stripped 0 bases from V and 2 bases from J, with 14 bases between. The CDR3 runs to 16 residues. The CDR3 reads CSVEDKGGLGNQPQHF. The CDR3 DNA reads TGCAGCGTTGAAGATAAGGGGGGGTTAGGCAATCAGCCCCAGCATTTT.

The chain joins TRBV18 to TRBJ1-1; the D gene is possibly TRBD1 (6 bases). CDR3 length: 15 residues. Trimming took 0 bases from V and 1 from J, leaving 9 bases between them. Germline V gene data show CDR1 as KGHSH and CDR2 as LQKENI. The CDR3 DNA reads TGTGCCAGCTCACCACCTCCCAGGGGGAACACTGAAGCTTTCTTT. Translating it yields CASSPPPRGNTEAFF.

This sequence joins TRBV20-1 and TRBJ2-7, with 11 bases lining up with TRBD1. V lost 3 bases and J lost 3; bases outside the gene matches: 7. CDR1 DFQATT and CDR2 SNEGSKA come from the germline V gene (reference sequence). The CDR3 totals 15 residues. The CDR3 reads CSASSLGTGGYEQYF. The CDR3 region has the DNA TGCAGTGCTAGTTCTCTTGGGACAGGGGGCTACGAGCAGTACTTC.

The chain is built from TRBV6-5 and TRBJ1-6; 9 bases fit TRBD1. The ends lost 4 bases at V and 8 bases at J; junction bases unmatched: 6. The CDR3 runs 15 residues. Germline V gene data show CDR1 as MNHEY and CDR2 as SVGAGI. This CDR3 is CASSLIQGADSPLHF. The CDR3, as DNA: TGTGCCAGCAGTTTAATACAGGGGGCCGATTCACCCCTCCACTTT.

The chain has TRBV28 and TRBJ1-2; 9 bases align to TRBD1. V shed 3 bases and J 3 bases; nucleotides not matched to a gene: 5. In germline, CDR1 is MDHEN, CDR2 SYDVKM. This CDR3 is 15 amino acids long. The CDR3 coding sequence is TGTGCCAGCAGTTTTTCCGGGACAGGGTACTATGGCTACACCTTC. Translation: CASSFSGTGYYGYTF.

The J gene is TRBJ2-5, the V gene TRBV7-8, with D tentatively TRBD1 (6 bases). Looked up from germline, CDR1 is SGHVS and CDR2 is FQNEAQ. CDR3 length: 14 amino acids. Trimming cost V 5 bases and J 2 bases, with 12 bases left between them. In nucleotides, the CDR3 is TGTGCCAGCAGCCAAAACAGGGTACAAGAGACCCAGTACTTC. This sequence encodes CASSQNRVQETQYF.

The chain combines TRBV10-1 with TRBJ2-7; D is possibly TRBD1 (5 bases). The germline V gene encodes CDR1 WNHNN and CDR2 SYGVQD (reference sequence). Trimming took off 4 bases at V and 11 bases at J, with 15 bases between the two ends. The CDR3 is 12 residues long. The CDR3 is CASSALGVAEYF. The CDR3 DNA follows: TGCGCCAGCAGTGCCCTAGGGGTAGCCGAGTACTTC.

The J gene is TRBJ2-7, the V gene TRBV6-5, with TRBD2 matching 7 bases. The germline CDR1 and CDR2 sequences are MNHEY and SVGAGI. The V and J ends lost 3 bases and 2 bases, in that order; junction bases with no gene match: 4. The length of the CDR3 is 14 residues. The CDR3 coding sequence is TGTGCCAGCAGTTATGAGCGGGGACCCTACGAGCAGTACTTC. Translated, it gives CASSYERGPYEQYF.

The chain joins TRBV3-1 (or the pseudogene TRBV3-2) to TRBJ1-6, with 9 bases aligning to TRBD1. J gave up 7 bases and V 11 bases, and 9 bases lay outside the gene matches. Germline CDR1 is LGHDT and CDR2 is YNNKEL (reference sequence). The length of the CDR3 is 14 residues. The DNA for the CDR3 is TGTGCCGCTCAGGGAGGGACAGGGAATTCACCCCTCCACTTT. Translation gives CAAQGGTGNSPLHF.

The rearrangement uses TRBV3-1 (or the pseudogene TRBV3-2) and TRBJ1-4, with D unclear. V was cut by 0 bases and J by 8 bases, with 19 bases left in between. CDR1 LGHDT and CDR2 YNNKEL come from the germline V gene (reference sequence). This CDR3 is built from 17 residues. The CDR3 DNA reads TGTGCCAGCAGCCAAGATTGGTCCAGAAGAGGAGGGGAAAAACTGTTTTTT. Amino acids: CASSQDWSRRGGEKLFF.

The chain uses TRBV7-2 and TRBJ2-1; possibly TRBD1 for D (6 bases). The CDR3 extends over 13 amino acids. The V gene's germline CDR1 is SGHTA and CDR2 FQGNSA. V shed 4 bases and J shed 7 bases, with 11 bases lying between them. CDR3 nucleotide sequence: TGTGCCAGCAGCTCCTCAACAGGGAATGAGCAGTTCTTC. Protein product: CASSSSTGNEQFF.

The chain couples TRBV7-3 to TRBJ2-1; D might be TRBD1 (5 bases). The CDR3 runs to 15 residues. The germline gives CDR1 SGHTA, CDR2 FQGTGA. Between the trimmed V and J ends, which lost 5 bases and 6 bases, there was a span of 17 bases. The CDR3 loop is CASSPGHYGANEQFF. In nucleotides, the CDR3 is TGTGCCAGCAGCCCCGGACATTATGGGGCCAATGAGCAGTTCTTC.